Described below is a single TCR beta chain sequence and its context. The germline V gene has CDR1 SEHNR and CDR2 FQNEAQ (reference sequence). The CDR3 is 15 residues long. The J segment lost 3 bases and the V segment lost 1 base, leaving 5 bases of the junction unmatched. This entry belongs to a study of cytomegalovirus exposure and HLA in healthy donors. The PCR employed 60 Vbeta primers together with 13 Jbeta primers. The data were produced by immunoSEQ multiplex PCR, yet TCRdb's version contains in-frame clones alone and is incomplete. Found here are 200,000 to 300,000 clones, 84% of them singletons; the top ten hold 1.5% to 2.5%.

This chain joins TRBV7-9 and TRBJ1-1; the match to TRBD1 covers 7 bases. This clonotype originated in a woman aged 40 to 49 in good health and CMV-seropositive. Sequencing was carried out using PBMCs. In nucleotides, the CDR3 is TGTGCCAGCAGCTTAGATGGGACAGCATACACTGAAGCTTTCTTT. It codes for CASSLDGTAYTEAFF.